These 24 T cell receptor beta chains originate from one sample sequenced in a study of shared clonotypes between healthy human individuals. Sequencing was performed with immunoSEQ multiplex PCR; in TCRdb, only in-frame clones are kept and a portion is missing. The sample holds around 2.1 million clones; 85% to 95% are singletons and the top ten take roughly 1.7%. Only CD45RO-negative cells positively selected for CCR7 counted as naive CD8 cells, so terminally differentiated effector memory CD45RA+ cells were excluded. Sequencing was performed on naive CD8+ T cells from PBMCs. These receptors originate from a man younger than 35 in good health. Some clones in this sample may be carry-over from other donors' samples.

This rearrangement joins TRBV7-6 to TRBJ2-1; 13 bases line up with TRBD2. From germline, CDR1 is SGHVS and CDR2 FNYEAQ. The CDR3 is 18 residues long. The V and J ends lost 2 bases and 7 bases, in that order; junction bases with no gene match: 11. The CDR3 is CASSLFYPGLAGRNEQFF. The CDR3 region has the DNA TGTGCCAGCAGCTTATTTTACCCGGGACTAGCGGGACGGAATGAGCAGTTCTTC.

The CDR3 region has the DNA TGTGCCAGCAGACCGGGCAGACAGGGAGAAAACACCATATATTTT. This codes for CASRPGRQGENTIYF. The chain uses TRBV11-2 and TRBJ1-3, with TRBD1 matching over 7 bases. Looked up from germline, CDR1 is SGHAT and CDR2 is FQNNGV. The CDR3 extends over 15 amino acids. V shed 6 bases, J shed 6 bases, and the junction held 11 bases outside the gene matches.

The chain joins TRBV14 to TRBJ2-1; D is tentatively TRBD1 or TRBD2 (5 bases each). This CDR3 is 15 amino acids long. V was shortened by 1 base and J by 6 bases, with 13 bases between the two germline ends. Per germline, CDR1 SGHDN and CDR2 FVKESK. This CDR3 is CASSQGPGPGNEQFF. The CDR3 nucleotides are TGTGCCAGCAGCCAAGGTCCGGGGCCGGGCAATGAGCAGTTCTTC. The whole variable domain, remainder taken from reference TRBV14 and TRBJ2-1, is EAGVTQFPSHSVIEKGQTVTLRCDPISGHDNLYWYRRVMGKEIKFLLHFVKESKQDESGMPNNRFLAERTGGTYSTLKVQPAELEDSGVYFCASSQGPGPGNEQFFGPGTRLTVL.

The gene calls are TRBV7-8 and TRBJ2-1; 14 nucleotides align to TRBD2. The CDR3 is made up of 17 amino acids. Germline V gene sequence: CDR1 SGHVS, CDR2 FQNEAQ. Unmatched junction bases numbered 1, after V lost 1 base and J lost 2 bases. CDR3: CASSLGLAGGPYNEQFF. CDR3 nucleotide sequence: TGTGCCAGCAGCTTAGGACTAGCGGGAGGGCCCTACAATGAGCAGTTCTTC.

This chain connects TRBV5-5 to TRBJ1-2; D is ambiguous. V dropped 4 bases and J dropped 0 bases, with 13 bases sitting between them. CDR3 length equals 15 residues. CDR1 SGHKS and CDR2 YYEKEE come from the germline V gene (reference sequence). The CDR3 DNA sequence: TGTGCCAGCAGCCACGAGGTTGTCCCTAACTATGGCTACACCTTC. Protein: CASSHEVVPNYGYTF.

The V and J genes are TRBV4-1 and TRBJ2-1, with D perhaps TRBD1 (6 bases). CDR1 is MGHRA and CDR2 is YSYEKL in the germline V gene. The V and J ends lost 3 bases and 9 bases respectively, with 9 bases between them. The CDR3 runs 12 residues. CDR3: CASSQGATEQFF. The CDR3 DNA sequence: TGCGCCAGCAGCCAGGGGGCGACTGAGCAGTTCTTC.

The gene calls are TRBV2 and TRBJ1-2; 11 nucleotides agree with TRBD1. CDR3 length: 14 amino acids. Germline trimming cut 2 bases from V and 6 bases from J; bases unmatched to any gene: 2. Germline assignment: CDR1 SNHLY and CDR2 FYNNEI. CDR3 protein: CASSETDRGHGYTF. Here the CDR3 DNA reads TGTGCCAGCAGTGAAACGGACAGGGGGCATGGCTACACCTTC. The full variable domain, in which reference TRBV2 and TRBJ1-2 provide the parts outside the CDR3, is EPEVTQTPSHQVTQMGQEVILRCVPISNHLYFYWYRQILGQKVEFLVSFYNNEISEKSEIFDDQFSVERPDGSNFTLKIRSTKLEDSAMYFCASSETDRGHGYTFGSGTRLTVV.

In regard to this clone: At the DNA level, this CDR3 is encoded by other sequences in the same sample as well. This chain links TRBV6-5 with TRBJ2-5; TRBD2 aligns across 8 bases. Germline V gives CDR1 MNHEY, CDR2 SVGAGI. The V segment lost 0 bases and the J segment 4 bases; nucleotides outside the gene matches: 7. This CDR3 region has 16 residues. In DNA form, the CDR3 reads TGTGCCAGCAGTTACTCGATTCCGGGGGGGGGAGAGACCCAGTACTTC. Translated: CASSYSIPGGGETQYF.

The V call is TRBV27, the J call TRBJ1-1, with TRBD1 matching 9 bases. The trim removed 10 bases at V and 2 bases at J, leaving 5 bases unmatched. The V gene's germline CDR1 is MNHEY and CDR2 SMNVEV (reference sequence). The CDR3 sequence is 13 residues long. In DNA form, the CDR3 reads TGTGCCACCTTGGACAGGGGCAACACTGAAGCTTTCTTT. Its translation: CATLDRGNTEAFF.

The chain has TRBV11-2 and TRBJ2-2; D might be TRBD2 (6 bases). Trimming removed 5 bases at V and 2 bases at J, with 15 bases between. CDR3 length: 16 amino acids. From germline, CDR1 is SGHAT and CDR2 FQNNGV. CDR3 in amino acids: CASSPLSGANTGELFF. The CDR3 DNA is TGTGCCAGCAGCCCCCTTAGCGGAGCTAACACCGGGGAGCTGTTTTTT. The full variable domain, its missing parts supplied by reference TRBV11-2 and TRBJ2-2, is EAGVAQSPRYKIIEKRQSVAFWCNPISGHATLYWYQQILGQGPKLLIQFQNNGVVDDSQLPKDRFSAERLKGVDSTLKIQPAKLEDSAVYLCASSPLSGANTGELFFGEGSRLTVL.

This clone appeared once. The chain uses TRBV28 and TRBJ2-7; a possible D gene is TRBD1 (11 bases). V dropped 6 bases and J dropped 2 bases, with 38 bases sitting between them. CDR1 is MDHEN and CDR2 is SYDVKM in the germline V gene. The CDR3 sequence is 22 residues long. The CDR3 protein is CASSLPGQGGLAGAEHTYEQYF. CDR3 nucleotides: TGTGCCAGCAGCCTGCCGGGACAGGGGGGCCTAGCGGGAGCCGAACATACCTACGAGCAGTACTTC.

The chain has TRBV10-3 and TRBJ2-7; D not certain. This CDR3 region has 15 residues. Trimming took off 3 bases at V and 1 base at J, with 13 bases between the two ends. From germline, CDR1 is ENHRY and CDR2 SYGVKD. CDR3 nucleotide sequence: TGTGCCATCAGTGACCGCACGGATCCGTCCTACGAGCAGTACTTC. Encoded protein: CAISDRTDPSYEQYF.

The CDR3 nucleotides are TGTGCCAGCAGTTGGACAGGCTGGAACACTGAAGCTTTCTTT. It codes for CASSWTGWNTEAFF. This chain uses TRBV28 with TRBJ1-1, with 7 bases fitting TRBD1. CDR1 MDHEN and CDR2 SYDVKM come from the germline V gene. V gave up 4 bases and J gave up 1 base; unmatched junction bases: 3. This CDR3 has 14 amino acids.

V and J are TRBV28 and TRBJ2-7; 7 bases align to TRBD2. After removal of 5 bases from V and 3 bases from J, the junction contained 7 bases not matched to a gene. The CDR3 loop spans 14 amino acids. The germline gives CDR1 MDHEN, CDR2 SYDVKM. The chain's CDR3 is CASSPRGLVYEQYF. In DNA, the CDR3 is TGTGCCAGCAGTCCCCGCGGACTAGTCTACGAGCAGTACTTC.

The chain uses TRBV7-2 and TRBJ2-1; D possibly corresponds to TRBD2 (6 bases). Germline lookup yields CDR1 SGHTA and CDR2 FQGNSA. CDR3 length equals 15 residues. Trimming shortened V by 5 bases and J by 8 bases, and 19 bases separated the two germline ends. The CDR3 is CASSRDWSPLDEQFF. The CDR3 DNA reads TGTGCCAGCAGCAGGGACTGGTCCCCTCTCGATGAGCAGTTCTTC.

The chain combines TRBV6-5 with TRBJ2-5; no definite D call. The CDR3 contains 14 residues. CDR1 MNHEY and CDR2 SVGAGI come from the germline V gene. The V end lost 5 bases, the J end lost 5 bases, and 15 bases lay between the germline ends. Here the CDR3 DNA reads TGTGCCAGCAGTAACCTAGGGTATCGGGAGACCCAGTACTTC. Amino acids: CASSNLGYRETQYF.

This clone was seen a few times. This chain uses TRBV7-9 with TRBJ1-2; 10 bases line up with TRBD1. The germline V gene encodes CDR1 SEHNR and CDR2 FQNEAQ (reference sequence). The CDR3 length is 13 residues. V trimming: 8 bases; J trimming: 5 bases; junction bases outside the gene matches: 5. For the CDR3, the DNA is TGTGCCAGCGCCGGACAGGGGGGATATGGCTACACCTTC. Amino acids: CASAGQGGYGYTF.

The chain employs TRBV27 and TRBJ2-7; 7 nucleotides line up with TRBD1. The CDR3 runs 15 residues. Looked up from germline, CDR1 is MNHEY and CDR2 is SMNVEV (reference sequence). The V and J ends lost 6 bases and 0 bases, in that order; junction bases with no gene match: 8. The CDR3: CASRLTGVSSYEQYF. CDR3 coding DNA: TGTGCCAGCAGGCTAACAGGGGTAAGCTCCTACGAGCAGTACTTC.

This chain joins TRBV2 and TRBJ2-3; D is unclear. Trimming stripped 6 bases from V and 2 bases from J, with 6 bases between. This CDR3 has 12 residues. CDR1 is SNHLY and CDR2 is FYNNEI in the germline V gene. The CDR3 loop is CASREPTDTQYF. CDR3 DNA: TGTGCCAGCAGGGAACCCACAGATACGCAGTATTTT.

The chain joins TRBV5-1 to TRBJ1-1; D not resolved. V gave up 0 bases and J gave up 10 bases, with 16 bases separating them. The germline V gene encodes CDR1 SGHRS and CDR2 YFSETQ. This CDR3 has 14 residues. The CDR3 DNA is TGCGCCAGCAGCTTGGGCAGTTACGGAGAGGGAGCTTTCTTT. Its protein is CASSLGSYGEGAFF.

J is TRBJ2-3 and V is TRBV5-1; 7 bases are shared with TRBD1. V dropped 4 bases and J dropped 5; count of bases not matched to a gene: 13. The V gene's germline CDR1 is SGHRS and CDR2 YFSETQ. This CDR3 region has 16 residues. CDR3 residues: CASSHPWGQTLDTQYF. The CDR3 bases are TGCGCCAGCAGCCACCCTTGGGGACAGACTCTAGATACGCAGTATTTT.

V is TRBV7-6 and J is TRBJ2-7; no firm D call. The CDR3 is 14 residues long. Trimming removed 0 bases from V and 4 bases from J, with 10 bases in between. Germline CDR1 SGHVS, CDR2 FNYEAQ. DNA for the CDR3: TGTGCCAGCAGCTTAGCGCAAACAGATTACGAGCAGTACTTC. Translated, it gives CASSLAQTDYEQYF.

This clone was picked up one time. The rearrangement joins TRBV4-3 to TRBJ2-3, with TRBD1 matching 8 bases. Germline CDR1 is LGHNA and CDR2 is YSLEER. V was pared by 1 base and J by 2 bases, with 5 bases of the junction left unmatched. The CDR3 has 16 amino acids. The chain's CDR3 is CASSQAQGVLTDTQYF. CDR3 DNA: TGCGCCAGCAGCCAAGCACAGGGGGTCCTCACAGATACGCAGTATTTT.

The V gene is TRBV29-1, the J gene TRBJ2-2, with D maybe TRBD1 (6 bases). V lost 5 bases and J lost 6, with 10 bases in between. In germline, CDR1 is SQVTM, CDR2 ANQGSEA. The CDR3 covers 12 residues. The chain's CDR3 is CSVNQGSGELFF. CDR3 coding DNA: TGCAGCGTTAACCAGGGGTCCGGGGAGCTGTTTTTT.